The clone carrying this T cell receptor (beta chain) was counted a single time. Its specificity is unknown. This specimen belongs to a study of T cell repertoires in aging, cancer and after chemotherapy. General study points: In each cancer cohort, median generation probability increased across chemotherapy, suggesting thymic output rebounded.

J gave up 1 base and V 6 bases, and 6 bases lay outside the gene matches. Germline-derived CDR1 and CDR2 are MNHNY and SVGAGI (reference sequence). The CDR3 extends over 15 amino acids. Peripheral blood genomic DNA, not sorted cells or RNA, was the template. TRB rearrangements spanning V, D and J were amplified using mixed TRB-A/B primers. MiXCR was run by TCRdb on the multiplex PCR reads, yielding one entry per CDR3 protein. The profile covers several thousand distinct CDR3 sequences, with around two thirds appearing a single time and 7.9% taken by the ten largest. This receptor was obtained from a human donor with a solid tumor. Sequencing was performed on blood. The genes are TRBV6-6 and TRBJ2-1; 7 bases are shared with TRBD2. In nucleotides, the CDR3 is TGTGCCAGCAGCCTAGCGGCCGCGTCCTACAATGAGCAGTTCTTC. It encodes CASSLAAASYNEQFF.